This T cell receptor beta chain was captured by sequencing in a study of cytomegalovirus exposure and HLA in healthy donors. Every donor was a healthy person donating bone marrow. A note on this clone: Its matching antigen is unknown.

The CDR3 is made up of 15 amino acids. From germline, CDR1 is KGHSH and CDR2 LQKENI. With 4 bases clipped from V and 7 bases from J, the junction kept 7 bases outside the gene matches. The PCR had 60 Vbeta and 13 Jbeta primers. The assay was immunoSEQ multiplex PCR, and TCRdb's table has in-frame clones only and misses some. The sample contains roughly 90,000 clones, over 60% of which appear only once. General study findings and limits: Later analysis found that TCR beta chains associated with HLA were more clonally expanded than other, equally common chains. Apparent HLA restriction characterized most CMV-associated TCR beta chains in a later analysis. Some public TCRs appeared in many individuals, while most sequences were rare.

This sequence was found in a woman in her thirties or forties in good health and CMV-seropositive. The sample comprised PBMCs. The rearrangement joins TRBV18 to TRBJ1-5, with 10 bases matching TRBD1. CDR3 nucleotides: TGTGCCAGCTCACTCGGGACAGGGGAAGGCCAGCCCCAGCATTTT. This encodes CASSLGTGEGQPQHF. The entire variable domain, with the rest obtained from reference TRBV18 and TRBJ1-5, is as follows: NAGVMQNPRHLVRRRGQEARLRCSPMKGHSHVYWYRQLPEEGLKFMVYLQKENIIDESGMPKERFSAEFPKEGPSILRIQQVVRGDSAAYFCASSLGTGEGQPQHFGDGTRLSIL.